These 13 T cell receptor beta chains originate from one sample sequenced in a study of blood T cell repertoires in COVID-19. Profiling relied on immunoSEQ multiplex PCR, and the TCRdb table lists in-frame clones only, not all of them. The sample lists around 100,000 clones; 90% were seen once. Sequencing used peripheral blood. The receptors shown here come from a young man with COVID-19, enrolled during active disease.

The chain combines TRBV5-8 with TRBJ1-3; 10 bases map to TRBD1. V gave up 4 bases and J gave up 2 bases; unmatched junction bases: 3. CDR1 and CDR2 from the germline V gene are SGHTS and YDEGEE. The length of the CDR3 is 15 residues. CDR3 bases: TGTGCCAGCAGCGCAGGGACAGGGGCTGGAAACACCATATATTTT. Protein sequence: CASSAGTGAGNTIYF. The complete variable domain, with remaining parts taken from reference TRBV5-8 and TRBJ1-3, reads EAGVTQSPTHLIKTRGQQATLRCSPISGHTSVYWYQQALGLGLQFLLWYDEGEERNRGNFPPRFSGRQFPNYSSELNVNALELEDSALYLCASSAGTGAGNTIYFGEGSWLTVV.

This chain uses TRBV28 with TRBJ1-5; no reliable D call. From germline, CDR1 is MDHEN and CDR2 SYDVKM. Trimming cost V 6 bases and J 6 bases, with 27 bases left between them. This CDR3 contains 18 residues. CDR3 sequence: CASSPPGGVAAVIQPQHF. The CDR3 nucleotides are TGTGCCAGCAGCCCTCCCGGCGGGGTAGCCGCGGTTATTCAGCCCCAGCATTTT.

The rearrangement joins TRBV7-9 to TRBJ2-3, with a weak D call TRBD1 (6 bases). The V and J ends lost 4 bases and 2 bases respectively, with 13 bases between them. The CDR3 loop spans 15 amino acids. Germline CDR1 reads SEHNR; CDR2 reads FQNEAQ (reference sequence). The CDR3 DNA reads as TGTGCCAGCAGCTCTCAAAGACAGGACACAGATACGCAGTATTTT. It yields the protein CASSSQRQDTDTQYF.

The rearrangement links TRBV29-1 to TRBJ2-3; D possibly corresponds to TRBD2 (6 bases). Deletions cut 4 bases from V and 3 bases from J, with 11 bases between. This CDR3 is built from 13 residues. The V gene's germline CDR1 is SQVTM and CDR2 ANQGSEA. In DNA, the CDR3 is TGCAGCGTTGTCGGGGGATCAACAGATACGCAGTATTTT. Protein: CSVVGGSTDTQYF.

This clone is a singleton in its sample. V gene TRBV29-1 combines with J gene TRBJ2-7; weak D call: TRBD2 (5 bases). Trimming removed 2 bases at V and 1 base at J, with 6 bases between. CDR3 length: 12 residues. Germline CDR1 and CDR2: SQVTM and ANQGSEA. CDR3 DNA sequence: TGCAGCGTTGAAACGGGATCCTACGAGCAGTACTTC. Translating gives CSVETGSYEQYF.

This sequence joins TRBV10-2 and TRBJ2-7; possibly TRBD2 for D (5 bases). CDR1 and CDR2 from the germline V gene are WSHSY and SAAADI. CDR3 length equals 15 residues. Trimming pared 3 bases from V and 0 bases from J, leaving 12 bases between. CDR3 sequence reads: CASSDWELGSYEQYF. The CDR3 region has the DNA TGCGCCAGCAGTGATTGGGAGCTGGGCTCCTACGAGCAGTACTTC.

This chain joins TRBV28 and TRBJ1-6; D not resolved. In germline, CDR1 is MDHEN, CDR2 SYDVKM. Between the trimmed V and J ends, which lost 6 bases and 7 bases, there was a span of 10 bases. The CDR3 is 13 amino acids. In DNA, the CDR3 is TGTGCCAGCAGCTTCGGGTTAAATTCACCCCTCCACTTT. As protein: CASSFGLNSPLHF.

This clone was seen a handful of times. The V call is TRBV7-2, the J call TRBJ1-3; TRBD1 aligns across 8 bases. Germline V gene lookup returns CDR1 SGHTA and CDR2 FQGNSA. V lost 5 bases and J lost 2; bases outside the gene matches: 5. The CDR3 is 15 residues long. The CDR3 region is CASSVATGAGNTIYF. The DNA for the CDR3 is TGTGCCAGCAGCGTCGCGACAGGGGCTGGAAACACCATATATTTT.

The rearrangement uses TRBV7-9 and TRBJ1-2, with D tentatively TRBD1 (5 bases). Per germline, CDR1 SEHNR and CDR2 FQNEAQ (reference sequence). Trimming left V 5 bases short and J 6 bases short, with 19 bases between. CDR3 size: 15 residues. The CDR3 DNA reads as TGTGCCAGCAGCCCCCCGGAGGGCAGGGACGATGGCTACACCTTC. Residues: CASSPPEGRDDGYTF.

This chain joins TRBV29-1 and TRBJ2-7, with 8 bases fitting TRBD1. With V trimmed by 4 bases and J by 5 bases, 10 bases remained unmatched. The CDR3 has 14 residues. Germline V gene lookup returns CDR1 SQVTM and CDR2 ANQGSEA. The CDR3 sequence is CSVVRQGALHEQYF. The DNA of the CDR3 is TGCAGCGTTGTCCGCCAGGGGGCTCTCCACGAGCAGTACTTC.

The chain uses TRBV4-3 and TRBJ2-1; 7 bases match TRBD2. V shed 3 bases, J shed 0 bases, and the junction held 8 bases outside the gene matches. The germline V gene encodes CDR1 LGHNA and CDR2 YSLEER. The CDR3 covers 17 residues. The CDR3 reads CASSQEIAGHSYNEQFF. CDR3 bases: TGCGCCAGCAGCCAGGAAATAGCGGGCCACTCCTACAATGAGCAGTTCTTC.

CDR3: CASSIMGLAGVLSSYNEQFF. The CDR3 nucleotides read TGTGCCAGTAGTATAATGGGACTAGCGGGAGTTTTAAGCTCCTACAATGAGCAGTTCTTC. This sequence joins TRBV19 and TRBJ2-1, with TRBD2 matching 14 bases. The germline V gene encodes CDR1 LNHDA and CDR2 SQIVND (reference sequence). V lost 2 bases and J lost 0; bases outside the gene matches: 9. This CDR3 spans 20 amino acids.

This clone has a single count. Here the CDR3 DNA reads TGTGCCAGCAGACGGGACTACGGAAGCACTGAAGCTTTCTTT. Translating it yields CASRRDYGSTEAFF. This chain joins TRBV3-1 (or the pseudogene TRBV3-2) and TRBJ1-1; D may be TRBD1 (5 bases). Germline CDR1 is LGHDT and CDR2 is YNNKEL (reference sequence). The CDR3 is 14 amino acids. The germline V and J ends were trimmed by 6 bases and 4 bases, with 15 bases remaining between them.